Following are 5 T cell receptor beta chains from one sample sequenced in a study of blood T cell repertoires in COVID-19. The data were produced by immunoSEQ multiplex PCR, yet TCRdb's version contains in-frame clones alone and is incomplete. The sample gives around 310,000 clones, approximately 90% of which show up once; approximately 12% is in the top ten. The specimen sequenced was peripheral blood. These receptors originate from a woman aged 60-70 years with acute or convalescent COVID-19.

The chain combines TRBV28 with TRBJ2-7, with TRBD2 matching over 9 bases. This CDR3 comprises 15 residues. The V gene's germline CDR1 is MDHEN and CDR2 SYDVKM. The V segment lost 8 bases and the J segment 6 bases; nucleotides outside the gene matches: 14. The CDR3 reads CASGNGGGRGFEQYF. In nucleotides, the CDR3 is TGTGCCAGCGGTAATGGGGGCGGGAGGGGTTTCGAGCAGTACTTC.

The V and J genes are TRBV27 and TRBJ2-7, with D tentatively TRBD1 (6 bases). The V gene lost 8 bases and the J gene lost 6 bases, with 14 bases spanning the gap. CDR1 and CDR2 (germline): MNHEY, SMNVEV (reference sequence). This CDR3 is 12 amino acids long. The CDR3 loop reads CASATVGAEQYF. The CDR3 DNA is TGTGCCAGCGCAACCGTGGGGGCCGAGCAGTACTTC.

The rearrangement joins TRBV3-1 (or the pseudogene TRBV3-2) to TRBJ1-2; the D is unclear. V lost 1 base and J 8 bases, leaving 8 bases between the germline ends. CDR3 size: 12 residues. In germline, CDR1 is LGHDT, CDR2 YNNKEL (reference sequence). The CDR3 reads CASSQVGRGYTF. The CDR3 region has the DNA TGTGCCAGCAGCCAAGTGGGCAGGGGCTACACCTTC.

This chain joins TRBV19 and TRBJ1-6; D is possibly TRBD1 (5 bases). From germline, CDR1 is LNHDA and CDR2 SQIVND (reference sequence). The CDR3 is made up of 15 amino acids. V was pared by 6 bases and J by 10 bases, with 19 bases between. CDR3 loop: CASRSYGDSVSPLHF. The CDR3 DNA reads TGTGCCAGTAGGTCCTATGGGGACTCAGTGTCACCCCTCCACTTT.

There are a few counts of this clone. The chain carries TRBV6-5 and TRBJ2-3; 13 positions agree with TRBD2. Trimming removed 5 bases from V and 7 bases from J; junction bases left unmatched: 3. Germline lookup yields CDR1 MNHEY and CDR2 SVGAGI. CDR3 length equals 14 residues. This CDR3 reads CASSPTSGGNTQYF. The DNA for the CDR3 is TGTGCCAGCAGTCCGACTAGCGGGGGGAATACGCAGTATTTT.